The T cell receptor (beta chain) under discussion was sequenced for a study of high-grade serous ovarian cancer treatment subgroups. Study at large: Each sample yielded on average 7,494 unique TCR beta rearrangements from more than 13,000 reads. Findings and limits, study-wide: Repertoire analysis covered CDR3 alone, not CDR1 or CDR2. Clonal relatedness tracked neoantigen level, and by trend copy number and mutation load. Same-patient tumor repertoires overlapped at about 0.1 to 0.79; different patients barely overlapped.

For this clone: What it binds is unknown.

The tumor samples were collected prior to definitive surgery or chemotherapy. Sequencing used immunoSEQ multiplex PCR; TCRdb keeps in-frame clones, though not all of them. The sample has some 9,100 clones; roughly 78% are singletons. The clonotype was recovered from a human donor with high-grade serous ovarian cancer. Source material: tumor tissue.

The CDR3 is CASSLDVGMNTEAFF. CDR3 bases: TGTGCCAGCAGCTTAGATGTCGGCATGAACACTGAAGCTTTCTTT. This chain links TRBV11-3 with TRBJ1-1; unclear D gene. The V gene lost 0 bases and the J gene lost 0 bases, with 8 bases spanning the gap. The germline gives CDR1 SGHNT, CDR2 YENEEA. The CDR3 is 15 amino acids.